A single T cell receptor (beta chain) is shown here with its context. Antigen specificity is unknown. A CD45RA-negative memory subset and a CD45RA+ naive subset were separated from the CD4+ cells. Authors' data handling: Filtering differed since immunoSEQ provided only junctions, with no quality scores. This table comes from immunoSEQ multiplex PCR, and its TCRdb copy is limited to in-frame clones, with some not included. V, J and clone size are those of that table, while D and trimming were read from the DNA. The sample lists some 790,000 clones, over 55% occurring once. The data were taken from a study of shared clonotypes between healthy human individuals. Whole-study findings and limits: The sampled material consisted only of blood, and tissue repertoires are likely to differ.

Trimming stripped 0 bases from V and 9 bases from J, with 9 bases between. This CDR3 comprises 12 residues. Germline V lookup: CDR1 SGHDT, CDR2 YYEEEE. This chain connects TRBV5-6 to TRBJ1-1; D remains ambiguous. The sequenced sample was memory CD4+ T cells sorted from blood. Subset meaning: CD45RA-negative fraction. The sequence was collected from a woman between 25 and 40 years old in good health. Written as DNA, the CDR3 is TGTGCCAGCAGCTTGGCCTCTATTAAAGCTTTCTTT. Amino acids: CASSLASIKAFF. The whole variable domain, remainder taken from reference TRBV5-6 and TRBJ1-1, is DAGVTQSPTHLIKTRGQQVTLRCSPKSGHDTVSWYQQALGQGPQFIFQYYEEEERQRGNFPDRFSGHQFPNYSSELNVNALLLGDSALYLCASSLASIKAFFGQGTRLTVV.